This T cell receptor (beta chain) was found in a study of beta chain features in type 1 diabetes. Findings of the study overall: In all four CD4+ subsets, TCRB CDR3 length was significantly, moderately reduced in type 1 diabetes. High-TCR-expressing cells could be over-represented by cDNA sequencing. More deletions and fewer insertions at VDJ junctions were seen in type 1 diabetes patients. Compared to healthy donors, patients appeared to have naive, central memory and Treg TCRB repertoires that were more alike.

This clone was seen more than once but under ten times. Its antigen is undetermined. The CDR3 runs 16 residues. Germline CDR1 and CDR2: SGHVS and FQNEAQ. The ends lost 8 bases at V and 1 base at J; junction bases unmatched: 9. Since all of the isolated RNA was reverse transcribed, expressed TCRB transcripts were what got sequenced. TCRdb's copy holds only in-frame clones and misses some; the assay was immunoSEQ multiplex PCR. The sample consists of hundreds of thousands of clones, approximately 8.2% of them appearing once. This sequence joins TRBV7-8 and TRBJ2-1, with 9 bases that match TRBD2. The TCR was taken from a woman aged 18-30 years in good health. Sequencing input: central memory CD4+ T cells from blood. Here the CDR3 reads CASAHSGSPSYNEQFF. The CDR3 DNA is TGTGCCAGCGCGCATAGCGGGAGCCCGTCCTACAATGAGCAGTTCTTC.